Below are 13 T cell receptor beta chains sequenced from a single sample in a study of Ad26.COV2.S vaccination and SARS-CoV-2 variants. Assay used: immunoSEQ multiplex PCR; TCRdb lists only in-frame clones, some missing. There are around 300,000 clones in the sample; 90% occur only once, and approximately 5% lies in the top ten. Treatment in this sample: roughly 20 received Ad26.COV2.S at low or high dose, single or two shots; several received placebo; per-sample allocation not given. All samples were drawn on day 63, counting from the first vaccine or placebo injection. The sequencing used peripheral blood, collected in a trial of Ad26.COV2.S vaccine versus placebo. The receptors come from a person between 18 and 65 years old who received the Ad26.COV2.S COVID-19 vaccine or a placebo.

V and J are TRBV6-1 and TRBJ2-1; D unclear. Germline lookup yields CDR1 MNHNS and CDR2 SASEGT. V lost 2 bases, J lost 6 bases, and 17 bases lay in between. CDR3 length equals 16 residues. Written as DNA, the CDR3 is TGTGCCAGCAGTGAACAATGGGGTTGGGATGTCAATGAGCAGTTCTTC. This translates into CASSEQWGWDVNEQFF.

The rearrangement links TRBV6-6 to TRBJ1-2; D not certain. CDR3 length equals 14 residues. Trimming took off 8 bases at V and 3 bases at J, with 16 bases between the two ends. CDR1 and CDR2 from the germline V gene are MNHNY and SVGAGI (reference sequence). The CDR3 DNA follows: TGTGCCAGCCAACAGACTGCCGGAGACTATGGCTACACCTTC. Translation gives CASQQTAGDYGYTF.

This clone was observed once. This chain links TRBV4-3 with TRBJ2-7; tentative D call: TRBD2 (5 bases). CDR3 length equals 13 residues. V was cut by 2 bases and J by 3 bases, with 8 bases left in between. The germline V gene encodes CDR1 LGHNA and CDR2 YSLEER. In DNA form, the CDR3 reads TGCGCCAGCAGCCAAAAAAGCGGCTACGAGCAGTACTTC. It yields the protein CASSQKSGYEQYF.

The chain combines TRBV9 with TRBJ1-1; the D is unclear. Germline assignment: CDR1 SGDLS and CDR2 YYNGEE. V was trimmed by 1 base and J by 5 bases, leaving 9 bases between them. This CDR3 is built from 13 residues. This CDR3 reads CASSVLLGTEAFF. CDR3 nucleotides: TGTGCCAGCAGCGTATTGCTGGGGACTGAAGCTTTCTTT.

This clone was picked up one time. The rearrangement links TRBV5-1 to TRBJ2-2; weak D call: TRBD1 (6 bases). Germline V gene sequence: CDR1 SGHRS, CDR2 YFSETQ. The CDR3 sequence is 14 residues long. V lost 2 bases and J lost 6, with 11 bases in between. CDR3 amino acids: CASSFEGVAGELFF. The CDR3 bases are TGCGCCAGCAGCTTCGAGGGGGTTGCCGGGGAGCTGTTTTTT.

CDR3 DNA sequence: TGTGCCAGCAGCGTATTGGGACACCAAGAGACCCAGTACTTC. It encodes CASSVLGHQETQYF. This chain uses TRBV9 with TRBJ2-5; possibly TRBD1 or TRBD2 for D (5 bases each). The length of the CDR3 is 14 residues. Germline assignment: CDR1 SGDLS and CDR2 YYNGEE. The ends were cut back, 1 base at V and 0 bases at J, with 7 bases in the middle.

V usage is TRBV12-3 or TRBV12-4 and J usage is TRBJ1-1; D may be TRBD1 (5 bases). The CDR3 contains 11 residues. Trimming removed 6 bases at V and 3 bases at J, with 5 bases between. Written as DNA, the CDR3 is TGTGCCAGCAGACAGGACACTGAAGCTTTCTTT. This sequence encodes CASRQDTEAFF.

The gene calls are TRBV7-7 and TRBJ2-1, with 9 bases identical to TRBD2. The germline gives CDR1 SSHAT, CDR2 FNYEAQ (reference sequence). The CDR3 is 16 amino acids. The V segment lost 4 bases and the J segment 5 bases; nucleotides outside the gene matches: 9. The CDR3 coding sequence is TGTGCCAGCAGCTCCGCCGGGACTAGCACGAACAATGAGCAGTTCTTC. Protein sequence: CASSSAGTSTNNEQFF.

This clone was seen more than once but under ten times. The CDR3 nucleotides are TGCGCCAGCTGGGGGCCGAACACTGAAGCTTTCTTT. It codes for CASWGPNTEAFF. The J gene is TRBJ1-1, the V gene TRBV4-1; a weak D match, TRBD1 (6 bases). Deletions cut 8 bases from V and 1 base from J, with 8 bases between. There are 12 residues in the CDR3. Germline V lookup: CDR1 MGHRA, CDR2 YSYEKL.

The V call is TRBV6-6, the J call TRBJ2-3; 9 nucleotides line up with TRBD1. The CDR3 loop spans 13 amino acids. Trimming removed 10 bases from V and 3 bases from J; junction bases left unmatched: 5. Germline V lookup: CDR1 MNHNY, CDR2 SVGAGI (reference sequence). DNA for the CDR3: TGTGCCATGAGGGACAGGGAGACAGATACGCAGTATTTT. It is translated as CAMRDRETDTQYF.

This chain uses TRBV4-1 with TRBJ1-2; TRBD1 is a possible D gene (6 bases). Germline values: CDR1 MGHRA, CDR2 YSYEKL. This CDR3 comprises 17 residues. V was cut by 1 base and J by 5 bases, with 20 bases left in between. The CDR3 bases are TGCGCCAGCAGCCAAGTCGCGGGAGACAGGCTCCCTTATGGCTACACCTTC. It is translated as CASSQVAGDRLPYGYTF.

The rearrangement uses TRBV11-2 and TRBJ2-7; D might be TRBD1 or TRBD2, each matching 7 bases. Between the trimmed V and J ends, which lost 1 base and 3 bases, there was a span of 16 bases. From germline, CDR1 is SGHAT and CDR2 FQNNGV. This CDR3 comprises 16 residues. CDR3 bases: TGTGCCAGCAGCTTAGGGGCAGGGAGGGACAGCTACGAGCAGTACGTC. Its translation: CASSLGAGRDSYEQYV.

V usage is TRBV27 and J usage is TRBJ1-1; no clear D. V lost 4 bases, J lost 1 base, and 7 bases lay in between. CDR3 length equals 13 residues. The germline V gene encodes CDR1 MNHEY and CDR2 SMNVEV (reference sequence). CDR3 residues: CASSYARNTEAFF. The CDR3 DNA sequence: TGTGCCAGCAGTTACGCAAGGAACACTGAAGCTTTCTTT.